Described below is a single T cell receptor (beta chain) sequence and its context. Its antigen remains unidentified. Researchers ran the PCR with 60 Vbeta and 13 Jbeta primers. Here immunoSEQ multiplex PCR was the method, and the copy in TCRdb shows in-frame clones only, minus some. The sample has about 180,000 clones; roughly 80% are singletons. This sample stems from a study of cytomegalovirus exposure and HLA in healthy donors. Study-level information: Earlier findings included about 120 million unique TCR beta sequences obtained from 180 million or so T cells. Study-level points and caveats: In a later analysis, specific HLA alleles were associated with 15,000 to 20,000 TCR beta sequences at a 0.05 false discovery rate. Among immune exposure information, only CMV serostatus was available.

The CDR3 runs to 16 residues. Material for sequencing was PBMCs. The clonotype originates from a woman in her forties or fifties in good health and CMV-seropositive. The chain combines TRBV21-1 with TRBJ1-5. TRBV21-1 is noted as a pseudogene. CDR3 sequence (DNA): TGTGCCAGCAGCAAAAGGTGGCAGGGAGGAAATCAGCCCCAGCATTTT. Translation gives CASSKRWQGGNQPQHF.